Listed below are T cell receptor beta chains from one sample, sequenced in a study of immune characterization of retroperitoneal liposarcoma. Via MiXCR, TCRdb re-called the PCR reads, giving one row per CDR3 protein. The sample holds some 10,000 distinct CDR3 sequences, roughly a quarter seen once. The sample consisted of tumor tissue. These TCRs come from a male donor with retroperitoneal liposarcoma. Both conserved end residues are part of each CDR3. The order of the fields is J gene, V gene, CDR3 protein.

>NA|TRBV6-1
CASSAGYNYEQYF
>TRBJ2-2|TRBV6-1
CASSEGVIGELFF
>TRBJ2-7|TRBV7-8
CASSLSLAYEQYF
>TRBJ2-3|TRBV6-1
CASISGLAGNTDTQYF
>TRBJ2-1|TRBV7-2
CASSLNGQGFSYNEQFF
>TRBJ2-1|TRBV11-3
CASSLGTSGVYNEQFF
>TRBJ1-5|TRBV7-2
CASSPGGQPQHF
>TRBJ2-1|TRBV7-8
CASRPYQGPSYEQFF
>TRBJ2-5|TRBV6-1
CASSRATGGLPEQYF
>TRBJ2-3|TRBV6-1
CASSWGFAGSTDTQYF
>TRBJ1-5|TRBV25-1
CASSPPGQGYQPQHF
>TRBJ2-1|TRBV27
CASSLWQRSYNEQFF
>TRBJ1-1|TRBV6-1
CASSQIQGGNTEAFF
>TRBJ2-3|TRBV27
CASSLEYGTDTQYF
>TRBJ2-1|TRBV7-2
CASSPLWETQFF
>TRBJ2-5|TRBV6-1
CASSWEQETQYF
>TRBJ2-1|TRBV12-3/TRBV12-4
CASGYQRYNEQFF
>TRBJ2-1|TRBV10-2
CASREGLAVSYEQFF
>TRBJ2-1|TRBV6-1
CASIPGTSGSSGETQFF
>TRBJ2-5|TRBV6-1
CASKSLAGGPGEQYF
>TRBJ2-1|TRBV11-1
CASSLEGLAGRLGYNEQFF
>TRBJ2-5|TRBV6-1
CASSSGLAGFQETQYF
>NA|TRBV7-8
CASSPSYEQYF
>TRBJ2-5|TRBV6-1
CASSEYLSETQYF
>TRBJ2-1|TRBV12-3/TRBV12-4
CASTPRDRNEQFF
>NA|TRBV27
CASRQGFGEQYF
>TRBJ2-3|TRBV25-1
CASSEANSGDLRF
>TRBJ1-2|TRBV6-1
CASSYNRAYGYTF